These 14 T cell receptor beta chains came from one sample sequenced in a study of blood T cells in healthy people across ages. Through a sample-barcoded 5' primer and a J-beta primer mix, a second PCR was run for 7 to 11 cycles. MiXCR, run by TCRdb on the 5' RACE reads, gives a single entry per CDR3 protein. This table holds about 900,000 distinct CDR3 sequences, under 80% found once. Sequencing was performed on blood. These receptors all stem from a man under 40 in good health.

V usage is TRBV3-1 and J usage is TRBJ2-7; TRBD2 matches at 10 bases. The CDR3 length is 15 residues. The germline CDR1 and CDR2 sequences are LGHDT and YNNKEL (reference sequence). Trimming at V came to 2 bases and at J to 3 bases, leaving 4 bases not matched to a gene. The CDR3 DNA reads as TGTGCCAGCAGCCAACTAGCGGGGGAAAGCTACGAGCAGTACTTC. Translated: CASSQLAGESYEQYF.

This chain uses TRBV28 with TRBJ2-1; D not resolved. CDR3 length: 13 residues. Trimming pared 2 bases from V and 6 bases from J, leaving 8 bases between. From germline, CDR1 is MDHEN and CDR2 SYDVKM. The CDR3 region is CASSLDGRNEQFF. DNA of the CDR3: TGTGCCAGCAGTTTAGATGGACGCAATGAGCAGTTCTTC.

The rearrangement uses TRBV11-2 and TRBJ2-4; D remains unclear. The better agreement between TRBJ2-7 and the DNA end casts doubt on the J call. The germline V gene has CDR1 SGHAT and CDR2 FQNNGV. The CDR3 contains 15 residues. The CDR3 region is CASSRGYGETYEQYF. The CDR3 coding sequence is TGTGCCAGCAGCCGCGGCTACGGAGAAACCTACGAGCAGTACTTC.

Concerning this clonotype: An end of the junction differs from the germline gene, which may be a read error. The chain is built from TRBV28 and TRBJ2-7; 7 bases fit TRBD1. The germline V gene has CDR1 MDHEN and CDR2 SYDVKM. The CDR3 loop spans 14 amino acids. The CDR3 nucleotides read TGTACCAGCAGCCTGACAGGGCTCCTATACGAGCAGTACTTC. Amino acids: CTSSLTGLLYEQYF.

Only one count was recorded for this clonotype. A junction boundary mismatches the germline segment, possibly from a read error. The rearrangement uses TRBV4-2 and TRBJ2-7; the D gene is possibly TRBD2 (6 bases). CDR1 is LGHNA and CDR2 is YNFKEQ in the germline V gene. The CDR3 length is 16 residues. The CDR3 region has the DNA TGTGCCAGCAGCCAAGATGAACAGCGGGTATCCTACGGGCAGTACTTC. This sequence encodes CASSQDEQRVSYGQYF.

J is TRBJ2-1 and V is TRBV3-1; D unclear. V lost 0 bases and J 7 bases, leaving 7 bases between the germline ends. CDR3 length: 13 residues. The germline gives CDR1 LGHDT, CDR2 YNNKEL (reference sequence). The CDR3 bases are TGTGCCAGCAGCCAAGATAGGATGAATGAGCAGTTCTTC. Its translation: CASSQDRMNEQFF.

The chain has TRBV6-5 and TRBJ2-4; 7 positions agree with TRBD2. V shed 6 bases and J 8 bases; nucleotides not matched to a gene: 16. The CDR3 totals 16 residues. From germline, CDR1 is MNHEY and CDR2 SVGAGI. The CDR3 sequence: CASRSVSGWDGDIQYF. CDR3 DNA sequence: TGTGCCAGCAGATCTGTTAGCGGGTGGGATGGTGACATTCAGTACTTC.

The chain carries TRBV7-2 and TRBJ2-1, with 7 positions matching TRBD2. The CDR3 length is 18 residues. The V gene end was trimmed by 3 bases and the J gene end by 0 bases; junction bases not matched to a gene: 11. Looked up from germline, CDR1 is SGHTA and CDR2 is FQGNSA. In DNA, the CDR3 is TGTGCCAGCAGCTTGGCCAGCCACGGGACTACCTCCTACAATGAGCAGTTCTTC. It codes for CASSLASHGTTSYNEQFF.

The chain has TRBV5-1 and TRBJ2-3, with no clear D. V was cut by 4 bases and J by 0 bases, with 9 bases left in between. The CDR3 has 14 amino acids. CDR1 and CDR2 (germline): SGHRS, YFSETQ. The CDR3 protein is CASSPERSTDTQYF. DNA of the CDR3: TGCGCCAGCAGCCCCGAGAGGAGCACAGATACGCAGTATTTT.

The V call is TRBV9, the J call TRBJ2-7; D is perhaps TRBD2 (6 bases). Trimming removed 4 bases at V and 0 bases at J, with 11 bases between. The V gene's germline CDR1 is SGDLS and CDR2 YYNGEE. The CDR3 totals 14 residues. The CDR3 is CASSPERASYEQYF. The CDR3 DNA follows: TGTGCCAGCAGCCCTGAGCGGGCCTCCTACGAGCAGTACTTC.

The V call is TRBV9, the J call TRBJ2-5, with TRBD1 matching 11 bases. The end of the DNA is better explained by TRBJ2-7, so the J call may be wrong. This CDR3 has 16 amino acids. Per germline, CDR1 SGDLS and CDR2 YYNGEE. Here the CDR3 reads CASSVAGQGAPYEQYF. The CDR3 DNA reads TGTGCCAGCAGCGTAGCCGGACAGGGGGCTCCCTACGAGCAGTACTTC.

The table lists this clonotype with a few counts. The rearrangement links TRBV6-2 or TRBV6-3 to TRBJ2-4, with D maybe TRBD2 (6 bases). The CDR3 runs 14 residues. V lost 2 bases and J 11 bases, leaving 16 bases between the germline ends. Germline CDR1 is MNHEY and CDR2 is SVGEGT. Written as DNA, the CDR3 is TGTGCCAGCAGTTACGGGACGGGGAGGTTCGTTCAGTACTTC. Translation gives CASSYGTGRFVQYF.

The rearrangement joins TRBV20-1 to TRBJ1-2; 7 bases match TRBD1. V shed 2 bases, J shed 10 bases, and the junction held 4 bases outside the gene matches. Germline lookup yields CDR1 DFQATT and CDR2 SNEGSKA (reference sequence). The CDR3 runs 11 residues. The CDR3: CSARSDRDYTF. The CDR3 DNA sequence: TGCAGTGCTAGAAGTGACAGGGACTACACCTTC.

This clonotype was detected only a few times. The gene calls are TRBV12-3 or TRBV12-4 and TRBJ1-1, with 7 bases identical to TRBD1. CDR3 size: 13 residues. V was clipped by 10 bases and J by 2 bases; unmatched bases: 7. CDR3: CATDTGANTEAFF. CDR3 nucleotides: TGTGCCACCGACACAGGGGCAAACACTGAAGCTTTCTTT.